A single sample is the source of the 4 T cell receptor beta chains below, sequenced in a study of tumor-infiltrating lymphocytes in primary liver carcinoma. Starting material of 500 to 600 ng total RNA yielded TCR beta cDNA via a constant-region primer. Slightly modified ARM-PCR with three nested multiplex PCR rounds yielded TCR beta libraries. The two initial PCR rounds, approximately 10 cycles each, used TRBV1-TRBV30 forward and C-beta reverse primers. TCRdb re-called the multiplex PCR reads with MiXCR, one entry per CDR3 protein. The sample has 30,000 to 40,000 distinct CDR3 sequences; 70% to 80% are singletons. Bulk tissue was left unsorted, and RNA and DNA were co-extracted from 20-30 mg of it. The sequenced sample consisted of liver tumor tissue from sampling region 4. Subset described: tumor region T4, right-lateral pole. The receptors come from a man between 35 and 55 years old with primary liver carcinoma and hepatitis B virus infection.

As to this clonotype: One junction end does not reproduce the germline sequence, and a read error may be involved. The gene calls are TRBV5-1 and TRBJ1-2; no clear D gene. The CDR3 has 16 residues. Germline V CDR1 and CDR2: SGHRS, YFSETQ. The CDR3 region has the DNA TGCACCAGCAGCCATCTTTCGTCAGGAAGCGGGTATGGCTACACCTTC. Protein: CTSSHLSSGSGYGYTF.

Concerning this clonotype: Relative to the germline gene, one junction end is altered; a read error may explain this. CDR3 in DNA: TGCGCCAGGAGCTCGGCGGGATCGAACACCGGGGAGCTGTTTTTT. Encoded protein: CARSSAGSNTGELFF. The chain employs TRBV5-1 and TRBJ2-2; maybe TRBD2 (6 bases). Germline V CDR1 and CDR2: SGHRS, YFSETQ. CDR3 size: 15 residues.

Only a few counts were recorded for this clonotype. A much larger clone lies one base from this, so it may be a read error. Likely a read error: the CDR3 ends without its conserved phenylalanine or tryptophan. The gene calls are TRBV5-4 and TRBJ2-3; D not certain. Trimming left V 2 bases short and J 1 base short, with 11 bases between. The germline CDR1 and CDR2 sequences are SGHNT and YYREEE (reference sequence). The CDR3 covers 15 residues. CDR3 DNA sequence: TGTGCCAGCAGCTTAGGGTCAACCCGCACAGATACGCAGTATCTT. This encodes CASSLGSTRTDTQYL.

The gene calls are TRBV29-1 and TRBJ2-2, with TRBD2 matching over 7 bases. CDR1 and CDR2 (germline): SQVTM, ANQGSEA. The ends lost 3 bases at V and 3 bases at J; junction bases unmatched: 7. The CDR3 runs 15 residues. The DNA of the CDR3 is TGCAGCGTTGAGACTAGCACGGCGGACACCGGGGAGCTGTTTTTT. It translates to CSVETSTADTGELFF.